These 25 T cell receptor beta chains were all obtained from the same sample, sequenced in a study of beta chain features in type 1 diabetes. Their antigen targets remain unknown. Notes on the study in general: A moderate, significant TCRB CDR3 shortening appeared in type 1 diabetes across four CD4+ subsets.

Expressed TCRB transcripts were sequenced because the entire RNA isolate underwent reverse transcription. Some clones are missing from TCRdb's copy, which holds only in-frame ones; the method was immunoSEQ multiplex PCR. The sample contains hundreds of thousands of clones, about a tenth of which appear only once. Material: central memory CD4+ T cells from blood. Receptor source: a man aged 25-40 years with type 1 diabetes.

The genes are TRBV6-5 and TRBJ2-5, with D perhaps matching TRBD2 (5 bases). There are 14 residues in the CDR3. V lost 0 bases and J lost 3, with 8 bases in between. Germline loops: CDR1 MNHEY, CDR2 SVGAGI. The CDR3 region has the DNA TGTGCCAGCAGTTACTCGCAGAGGGAAGAGACCCAGTACTTC. Protein product: CASSYSQREETQYF.

This clone showed up just a few times. The same CDR3 arises from other DNA sequences in this sample as well. The CDR3 is CASSLTMNTEAFF. The CDR3 region has the DNA TGCGCCAGCAGCTTGACAATGAACACTGAAGCTTTCTTT. This chain joins TRBV5-1 and TRBJ1-1, with no clear D. The CDR3 is 13 residues long. Between the trimmed V and J ends, which lost 1 base and 0 bases, there was a span of 4 bases. Germline V gene lookup returns CDR1 SGHRS and CDR2 YFSETQ.

The chain recombines TRBV5-6 with TRBJ1-4, with no clear D. Germline V gene lookup returns CDR1 SGHDT and CDR2 YYEEEE. V was shortened by 0 bases and J by 8 bases, with 17 bases between the two germline ends. The CDR3 contains 16 residues. Written as DNA, the CDR3 is TGTGCCAGCAGCTTGGCTGATGGTGGGGTACAGGAAAAACTGTTTTTT. This codes for CASSLADGGVQEKLFF.

The chain uses TRBV18 and TRBJ1-1, with D perhaps matching TRBD1 (6 bases). This CDR3 spans 14 amino acids. V was cut by 3 bases and J by 1 base, with 9 bases left in between. Germline CDR1 and CDR2: KGHSH and LQKENI. CDR3 coding DNA: TGTGCCAGCTCACCCAGGGGCGCGAACACTGAAGCTTTCTTT. This translates into CASSPRGANTEAFF. Filled out from reference TRBV18 and TRBJ1-1, the complete variable domain reads NAGVMQNPRHLVRRRGQEARLRCSPMKGHSHVYWYRQLPEEGLKFMVYLQKENIIDESGMPKERFSAEFPKEGPSILRIQQVVRGDSAAYFCASSPRGANTEAFFGQGTRLTVV.

The chain combines TRBV7-9 with TRBJ2-7, with D unresolved. There are 15 residues in the CDR3. V was trimmed by 4 bases and J by 3 bases, leaving 16 bases between them. The germline V gene has CDR1 SEHNR and CDR2 FQNEAQ (reference sequence). CDR3 loop: CASSSEAQLVYEQYF. In DNA, the CDR3 is TGTGCCAGCAGCTCCGAAGCACAGCTTGTCTACGAGCAGTACTTC.

This chain joins TRBV7-9 and TRBJ2-6; D remains unclear. Germline assignment: CDR1 SEHNR and CDR2 FQNEAQ (reference sequence). The ends were cut back, 0 bases at V and 0 bases at J, with 6 bases in the middle. The CDR3 contains 16 residues. The CDR3 is CASSLAKASGANVLTF. As DNA, the CDR3 is TGTGCCAGCAGCTTAGCGAAGGCCTCTGGGGCCAACGTCCTGACTTTC.

The chain is built from TRBV9 and TRBJ1-5; 8 bases align to TRBD1. Trimming took 3 bases from V and 7 from J; bases not matched to a gene: 15. Germline V lookup: CDR1 SGDLS, CDR2 YYNGEE. CDR3 size: 17 residues. In DNA form, the CDR3 reads TGTGCCAGCAGCGAATCCGAGGGACAGGTGATCGGGCAGCCCCAGCATTTT. It is translated as CASSESEGQVIGQPQHF.

The rearrangement links TRBV6-6 to TRBJ2-2; D is unresolved. The germline V gene has CDR1 MNHNY and CDR2 SVGAGI (reference sequence). This CDR3 is 13 amino acids long. Trimming removed 7 bases from V and 1 base from J, with 7 bases in between. The CDR3 region is CASTNRNTGELFF. Written as DNA, the CDR3 is TGTGCCAGCACGAACAGGAACACCGGGGAGCTGTTTTTT.

The rearrangement links TRBV28 to TRBJ1-4; no reliable D call. The V gene lost 2 bases and the J gene lost 16 bases, with 23 bases spanning the gap. In germline, CDR1 is MDHEN, CDR2 SYDVKM. The CDR3 spans 15 residues. CDR3 sequence reads: CASSLQAPSSPGPFF. As DNA, the CDR3 is TGTGCCAGCAGTTTACAAGCCCCATCGTCACCCGGGCCGTTTTTT.

The CDR3 loop is CASSLGTGNGYTF. In DNA, the CDR3 is TGTGCCAGCAGCTTGGGAACAGGGAACGGCTACACCTTC. The chain has TRBV5-6 and TRBJ1-2; tentative D call: TRBD1 (6 bases). V lost 0 bases, J lost 8 bases, and 11 bases lay in between. Germline values: CDR1 SGHDT, CDR2 YYEEEE. The CDR3 consists of 13 residues.

This clone has more than one count but fewer than ten. This rearrangement joins TRBV5-1 to TRBJ2-1, with a possible D match to TRBD2 (5 bases). Looked up from germline, CDR1 is SGHRS and CDR2 is YFSETQ. Deletions cut 0 bases from V and 6 bases from J, with 16 bases between. This CDR3 is 16 amino acids long. The DNA of the CDR3 is TGCGCCAGCAGCTTGGGATCCACCACAGAGGGCAATGAGCAGTTCTTC. It encodes CASSLGSTTEGNEQFF.

This clone appeared a few times. The same CDR3 arises from other DNA sequences in this sample as well. The chain couples TRBV19 to TRBJ1-5, with D possibly TRBD1 on 5 matching bases. This CDR3 comprises 13 residues. Germline CDR1 reads LNHDA; CDR2 reads SQIVND (reference sequence). Deletions cut 7 bases from V and 7 bases from J, with 14 bases between. The CDR3 DNA sequence: TGTGCCAGTAAAGACCGGGGCGGGCAGCCCCAGCATTTT. Its protein is CASKDRGGQPQHF.

This clone showed up just a few times. The CDR3 loop reads CASSATGGSEAFF. The DNA for the CDR3 is TGTGCCAGTAGTGCTACAGGGGGCTCTGAAGCTTTCTTT. The V gene is TRBV19, the J gene TRBJ1-1, with 9 bases that match TRBD1. The V and J ends lost 5 bases and 6 bases, in that order; junction bases with no gene match: 4. The CDR3 covers 13 residues. Germline V gene data show CDR1 as LNHDA and CDR2 as SQIVND (reference sequence). Looking up the rest from reference TRBV19 and TRBJ1-1 gives the full variable domain: DGGITQSPKYLFRKEGQNVTLSCEQNLNHDAMYWYRQDPGQGLRLIYYSQIVNDFQKGDIAEGYSVSREKKESFPLTVTSAQKNPTAFYLCASSATGGSEAFFGQGTRLTVV.

Only a few counts were recorded for this clone. The J gene is TRBJ1-6, the V gene TRBV7-9; 7 nucleotides line up with TRBD1. Germline V lookup: CDR1 SEHNR, CDR2 FQNEAQ (reference sequence). V dropped 6 bases and J dropped 13; count of bases not matched to a gene: 6. The CDR3 is 12 residues long. CDR3 bases: TGTGCCAGCAGTTCAGGGGGGAGCCCCCTCCACTTT. This encodes CASSSGGSPLHF.

Only a few counts were recorded for this clone. The chain couples TRBV7-2 to TRBJ2-7, with D possibly matching TRBD2 (6 bases). V lost 5 bases and J lost 2, with 16 bases in between. The CDR3 has 15 residues. In germline, CDR1 is SGHTA, CDR2 FQGNSA. The CDR3 protein is CASSLMPGVTYEQYF. CDR3 in DNA: TGTGCCAGCAGCCTAATGCCGGGGGTGACCTACGAGCAGTACTTC.

This clone was observed a few times. The chain links TRBV28 to TRBJ1-5; 8 nucleotides line up with TRBD1. In germline, CDR1 is MDHEN, CDR2 SYDVKM. The length of the CDR3 is 14 residues. V lost 6 bases to trimming and J lost 5 bases; unmatched junction nucleotides: 6. The DNA for the CDR3 is TGTGCCAGCAGCGCCGACAGGGGATATCAGCCCCAGCATTTT. Translating gives CASSADRGYQPQHF.

Only a few counts were recorded for this clone. This chain uses TRBV28 with TRBJ1-2; D gene uncertain. The CDR3 length is 12 residues. The ends were cut back, 2 bases at V and 8 bases at J, with 9 bases in the middle. Germline CDR1 is MDHEN and CDR2 is SYDVKM. The CDR3 sequence: CASSLKQRGYTF. In DNA form, the CDR3 reads TGTGCCAGCAGTTTAAAACAGCGGGGCTACACCTTC.

This clone was seen a few times. The rearrangement links TRBV29-1 to TRBJ1-1, with D hard to call. The CDR3 has 14 amino acids. Germline loops: CDR1 SQVTM, CDR2 ANQGSEA. V was clipped by 6 bases and J by 6 bases, with 20 bases between them. CDR3 DNA sequence: TGCAGCGTACCGCCCGTGGCAGGCCAGCCTGAAGCTTTCTTT. It yields the protein CSVPPVAGQPEAFF.

This clone was observed a few times. This sequence joins TRBV2 and TRBJ2-7, with 11 bases lining up with TRBD1. Looked up from germline, CDR1 is SNHLY and CDR2 is FYNNEI. The CDR3 consists of 15 residues. V shed 10 bases, J shed 0 bases, and the junction held 8 bases outside the gene matches. The CDR3 reads CATTGQGATSYEQYF. The CDR3 region has the DNA TGTGCCACGACAGGACAGGGGGCGACCTCCTACGAGCAGTACTTC.

There are a few counts of this clone. The chain links TRBV6-6 to TRBJ2-3; either TRBD1 or TRBD2 may supply D (5 bases each). The V gene lost 10 bases and the J gene lost 1 base, with 12 bases spanning the gap. Germline V gene lookup returns CDR1 MNHNY and CDR2 SVGAGI (reference sequence). CDR3 length: 13 amino acids. Here the CDR3 reads CAIGAWGTDTQYF. The DNA of the CDR3 is TGTGCCATCGGGGCTTGGGGCACAGATACGCAGTATTTT.

This clone was counted at least ten times. The rearrangement uses TRBV28 and TRBJ1-2; 8 positions agree with TRBD1. V shed 8 bases, J shed 3 bases, and the junction held 5 bases outside the gene matches. In germline, CDR1 is MDHEN, CDR2 SYDVKM. The CDR3 extends over 13 amino acids. CDR3 protein: CASLTGVDYGYTF. The CDR3 bases are TGTGCCAGCTTGACAGGGGTGGACTATGGCTACACCTTC.

The chain links TRBV5-6 to TRBJ2-2; D may be TRBD2 (6 bases). This CDR3 region has 15 residues. CDR1 is SGHDT and CDR2 is YYEEEE in the germline V gene. Trimming pared 4 bases from V and 3 bases from J, leaving 13 bases between. CDR3: CASSGGNTDTGELFF. The CDR3, as DNA: TGTGCCAGCAGCGGGGGGAATACGGACACCGGGGAGCTGTTTTTT.

In its sample, this clone was seen a few times. Germline is not matched at one junction end, which may reflect a read error. V usage is TRBV10-3 and J usage is TRBJ2-7; D unresolved. The germline V gene has CDR1 ENHRY and CDR2 SYGVKD. The CDR3 spans 14 residues. CDR3 nucleotide sequence: TGTGCCAGCAGTTACCGGCCAGGTACCTACGAGCAGTACTTC. This sequence encodes CASSYRPGTYEQYF.

The J gene is TRBJ2-1, the V gene TRBV10-3; D could derive from TRBD1 or TRBD2 (5 bases each). CDR1 ENHRY and CDR2 SYGVKD come from the germline V gene. Trimming took off 6 bases at V and 9 bases at J, with 9 bases between the two ends. This CDR3 has 11 residues. The CDR3 DNA reads TGTGCCATCAGCAGTGGGACTGAGCAGTTCTTC. Its protein product is CAISSGTEQFF.

This clone has more than one count but fewer than ten. CDR3 coding DNA: TGCGCCAGCAGCTTGGCCGGGGACTCTGGGGCCAACGTCCTGACTTTC. This codes for CASSLAGDSGANVLTF. This sequence joins TRBV5-1 and TRBJ2-6, with D perhaps matching TRBD2 (5 bases). The CDR3 is made up of 16 amino acids. V shed 0 bases and J shed 0 bases, with 7 bases lying between them. The germline V gene has CDR1 SGHRS and CDR2 YFSETQ.